Following are 22 T cell receptor beta chains from one sample sequenced in a study of shared clonotypes between healthy human individuals. Sequencing used immunoSEQ multiplex PCR; TCRdb keeps in-frame clones, though not all of them. Of 950,000 to 1,200,000 clones listed, approximately 80% are singletons. Sequencing was performed on memory CD4+ T cells from PBMCs. Subset specified: CD45RA-negative fraction. The receptors here all came from a man aged 18 to 35 in good health. Some clones in this sample may be carry-over from other donors' samples.

V is TRBV7-8 and J is TRBJ2-1; D is ambiguous. This CDR3 contains 13 residues. Germline V lookup: CDR1 SGHVS, CDR2 FQNEAQ. Between the trimmed V and J ends, which lost 5 bases and 5 bases, there was a span of 10 bases. In nucleotides, the CDR3 is TGTGCCAGCAGCCCCAGACGGAACAATGAGCAGTTCTTC. Protein sequence: CASSPRRNNEQFF.

CDR3 bases: TGTGCCAGCTCACACGAAAACACTGAAGCTTTCTTT. Amino acid sequence: CASSHENTEAFF. The gene calls are TRBV18 and TRBJ1-1, with D hard to call. The length of the CDR3 is 12 residues. The V gene lost 4 bases and the J gene lost 2 bases, with 5 bases spanning the gap. Germline CDR1 KGHSH, CDR2 LQKENI.

The J gene is TRBJ1-4, the V gene TRBV25-1; 9 nucleotides align to TRBD1. The germline V gene has CDR1 MGHDK and CDR2 SYGVNS. V dropped 2 bases and J dropped 1; count of bases not matched to a gene: 5. The CDR3 extends over 17 amino acids. CDR3 protein: CASSEPRDRETNEKLFF. CDR3 nucleotides: TGTGCCAGCAGTGAACCCCGGGACAGGGAAACTAATGAAAAACTGTTTTTT.

This clone was observed a handful of times. The rearrangement links TRBV7-2 to TRBJ2-1; D may be TRBD2 (6 bases). Trimming took off 3 bases at V and 6 bases at J, with 9 bases between the two ends. The CDR3 is 13 residues long. Germline CDR1 and CDR2: SGHTA and FQGNSA. The CDR3 sequence: CASSLGGINEQFF. The CDR3 DNA reads as TGTGCCAGCAGCTTGGGGGGAATCAATGAGCAGTTCTTC.

V is TRBV28 and J is TRBJ2-1; 8 positions match TRBD2. The CDR3 has 16 residues. Germline lookup yields CDR1 MDHEN and CDR2 SYDVKM. The V segment lost 5 bases and the J segment 4 bases; nucleotides outside the gene matches: 10. The CDR3 region has the DNA TGTGCCAGCAGTCAATCCCTTAGCGGGAAATACAATGAGCAGTTCTTC. Its translation is CASSQSLSGKYNEQFF.

The rearrangement uses TRBV9 and TRBJ2-2; 14 bases line up with TRBD2. The junction had 8 bases not matched to a gene; V was cut back by 3 bases and J by 7 bases. CDR3 size: 17 residues. The germline V gene encodes CDR1 SGDLS and CDR2 YYNGEE. In DNA, the CDR3 is TGTGCCAGCAGCGCCCGAGGGACTAGCGGGAGTGTCGGGGAGCTGTTTTTT. It translates to CASSARGTSGSVGELFF.

The chain has TRBV10-1 and TRBJ2-5; a weak D match, TRBD1 (7 bases). The ends were cut back, 9 bases at V and 3 bases at J, with 17 bases in the middle. The CDR3 extends over 14 amino acids. Germline-derived CDR1 and CDR2 are WNHNN and SYGVQD (reference sequence). The CDR3 sequence: CARGRRGREETQYF. CDR3 coding DNA: TGCGCCAGGGGGCGGAGGGGGCGCGAAGAGACCCAGTACTTC.

Many counts were recorded for this clone. V usage is TRBV7-6 and J usage is TRBJ2-5; 7 positions agree with TRBD1. CDR1 is SGHVS and CDR2 is FNYEAQ in the germline V gene. V dropped 4 bases and J dropped 2; count of bases not matched to a gene: 4. CDR3 length equals 14 residues. The CDR3 sequence: CASSSGQAQETQYF. CDR3 DNA: TGTGCCAGCAGCTCCGGACAGGCACAAGAGACCCAGTACTTC.

Remarks on this clone: With a much larger clone just one base away, this may be a read error. V gene TRBV6-1 combines with J gene TRBJ1-4; D call uncertain. V dropped 3 bases and J dropped 5 bases, with 13 bases sitting between them. Germline V gives CDR1 MNHNS, CDR2 SASEGT. The CDR3 has 15 residues. The CDR3 is CASSDGAGFNEKLFF. CDR3 DNA sequence: TGTGCCAGCAGTGATGGCGCGGGGTTCAATGAAAAACTGTTTTTT.

The rearrangement joins TRBV28 to TRBJ1-2, with D perhaps TRBD1 (5 bases). The CDR3 loop spans 14 amino acids. The germline CDR1 and CDR2 sequences are MDHEN and SYDVKM. V was pared by 4 bases and J by 2 bases, with 11 bases between. The CDR3 DNA sequence: TGTGCCAGCAGTTACCGGGACCCGAACTATGGCTACACCTTC. This codes for CASSYRDPNYGYTF.

The V gene is TRBV15, the J gene TRBJ2-7; D call uncertain. CDR1 and CDR2 (germline): LNHNV, YYDKDF (reference sequence). V lost 0 bases and J lost 5, with 20 bases in between. This CDR3 contains 17 residues. The CDR3: CATSRDMRAFAPDEQYF. Written as DNA, the CDR3 is TGTGCCACCAGCAGAGATATGCGAGCTTTTGCCCCGGACGAGCAGTACTTC.

The J gene is TRBJ1-1, the V gene TRBV6-5; D perhaps matches TRBD1 (6 bases). Germline CDR1 is MNHEY and CDR2 is SVGAGI. Trimming took off 6 bases at V and 7 bases at J, with 15 bases between the two ends. CDR3 length: 13 amino acids. CDR3 DNA sequence: TGTGCCAGCAGGACAACAGGGAGAGATGAAGCTTTCTTT. This gives the protein CASRTTGRDEAFF.

This clone showed up just a few times. The chain combines TRBV11-2 with TRBJ2-7; no clear D gene. The CDR3 extends over 13 amino acids. Trimming removed 1 base from V and 0 bases from J, with 4 bases in between. CDR1 and CDR2 (germline): SGHAT, FQNNGV. CDR3 nucleotide sequence: TGTGCCAGCAGCTTAGGGAGCTCCTACGAGCAGTACTTC. It encodes CASSLGSSYEQYF.

The chain has TRBV18 and TRBJ2-7; tentatively, D is TRBD1 (7 bases). V was pared by 2 bases and J by 4 bases, with 12 bases between. Germline loops: CDR1 KGHSH, CDR2 LQKENI. This CDR3 has 14 amino acids. CDR3 bases: TGTGCCAGCTCACCAATGGCAGGGGGGTACGAGCAGTACTTC. Translating gives CASSPMAGGYEQYF.

The chain recombines TRBV6-5 with TRBJ1-1; D remains unclear. This CDR3 is 11 amino acids long. The V and J ends lost 8 bases and 4 bases respectively, with 8 bases between them. Germline V gene data show CDR1 as MNHEY and CDR2 as SVGAGI. The CDR3 DNA sequence: TGTGCCAGCGGCAGAGGCACTGAAGCTTTCTTT. This translates into CASGRGTEAFF.

The rearrangement links TRBV11-2 to TRBJ1-1; 10 bases are a match to TRBD1. In germline, CDR1 is SGHAT, CDR2 FQNNGV. The CDR3 spans 17 residues. The junction had 15 bases not matched to a gene; V was cut back by 6 bases and J by 5 bases. CDR3 protein: CASSPRGGTGVGTEAFF. In DNA, the CDR3 is TGTGCCAGCAGTCCCCGGGGAGGGACAGGGGTTGGTACTGAAGCTTTCTTT.

This clone was counted between two and nine times. The genes are TRBV5-1 and TRBJ1-1; D possibly corresponds to TRBD1 (5 bases). Germline V gives CDR1 SGHRS, CDR2 YFSETQ. V gave up 1 base and J gave up 7 bases, with 14 bases separating them. The CDR3 runs 14 residues. The CDR3: CASSLFDTDSEAFF. The DNA for the CDR3 is TGCGCCAGCAGCTTGTTCGACACAGACAGTGAAGCTTTCTTT.

This chain links TRBV6-1 with TRBJ1-5, with TRBD1 matching over 8 bases. Looked up from germline, CDR1 is MNHNS and CDR2 is SASEGT. This CDR3 region has 15 residues. The ends lost 6 bases at V and 9 bases at J; junction bases unmatched: 13. CDR3 amino acids: CASSELTGAVVPQHF. The CDR3 nucleotides are TGTGCCAGCAGCGAGTTGACAGGGGCCGTCGTGCCCCAGCATTTT.

This sequence joins TRBV6-5 and TRBJ1-5; 7 positions agree with TRBD1. J was trimmed by 6 bases and V by 2 bases; bases with no gene match: 4. Germline lookup yields CDR1 MNHEY and CDR2 SVGAGI. CDR3 length: 14 amino acids. The CDR3 coding sequence is TGTGCCAGCAGTTACCGCAGGGGGGTTCAGCCCCAGCATTTT. Its translation is CASSYRRGVQPQHF.

The gene calls are TRBV6-5 and TRBJ2-5, with D perhaps matching TRBD1 or TRBD2 (5 bases each). From germline, CDR1 is MNHEY and CDR2 SVGAGI. The CDR3 is made up of 12 amino acids. Trimming shortened V by 6 bases and J by 9 bases, and 14 bases separated the two germline ends. CDR3 sequence (DNA): TGTGCCAGCAGAAGCTCGGGACGGGCCCAGTACTTC. Protein: CASRSSGRAQYF.

This clone appeared a few times. The chain joins TRBV11-2 to TRBJ2-7; D is ambiguous. This CDR3 contains 13 residues. V lost 1 base and J lost 6, with 10 bases in between. Germline CDR1 SGHAT, CDR2 FQNNGV. CDR3: CASSLVATSEQYF. The CDR3 nucleotides are TGTGCCAGCAGCTTAGTTGCTACCAGCGAGCAGTACTTC.

This clone was observed a few times. The chain carries TRBV7-2 and TRBJ1-2; possibly TRBD1 for D (5 bases). Germline V gives CDR1 SGHTA, CDR2 FQGNSA. Trimming took 0 bases from V and 6 from J, leaving 11 bases between them. This CDR3 contains 14 residues. The DNA of the CDR3 is TGTGCCAGCAGCTTAGCGAGGCAGGGCAATGGCTACACCTTC. Protein sequence: CASSLARQGNGYTF.